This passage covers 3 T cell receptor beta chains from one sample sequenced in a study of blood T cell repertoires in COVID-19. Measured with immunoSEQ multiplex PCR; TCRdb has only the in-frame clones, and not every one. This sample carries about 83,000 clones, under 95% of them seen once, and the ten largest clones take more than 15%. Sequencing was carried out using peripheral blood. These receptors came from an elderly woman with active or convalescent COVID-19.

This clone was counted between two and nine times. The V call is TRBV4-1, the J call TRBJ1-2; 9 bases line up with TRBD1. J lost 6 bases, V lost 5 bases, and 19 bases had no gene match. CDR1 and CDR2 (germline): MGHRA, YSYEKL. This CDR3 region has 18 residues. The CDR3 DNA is TGCGCCAGCAGCGAAGGAAGAAGATGGACAGGGGTGGAAGATGGCTACACCTTC. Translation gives CASSEGRRWTGVEDGYTF.

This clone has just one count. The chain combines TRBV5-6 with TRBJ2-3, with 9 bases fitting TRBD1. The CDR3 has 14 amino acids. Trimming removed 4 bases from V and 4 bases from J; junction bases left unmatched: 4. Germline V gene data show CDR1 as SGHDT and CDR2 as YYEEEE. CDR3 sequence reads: CASSLGTGSDTQYF. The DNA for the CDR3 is TGTGCCAGCAGCCTGGGGACAGGGTCAGATACGCAGTATTTT. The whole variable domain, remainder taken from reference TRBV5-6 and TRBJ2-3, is DAGVTQSPTHLIKTRGQQVTLRCSPKSGHDTVSWYQQALGQGPQFIFQYYEEEERQRGNFPDRFSGHQFPNYSSELNVNALLLGDSALYLCASSLGTGSDTQYFGPGTRLTVL.

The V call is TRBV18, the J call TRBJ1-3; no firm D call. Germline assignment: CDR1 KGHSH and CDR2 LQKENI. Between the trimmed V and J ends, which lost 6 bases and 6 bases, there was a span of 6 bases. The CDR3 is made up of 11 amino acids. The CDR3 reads CASSPSNTIYF. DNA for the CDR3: TGTGCCAGCTCCCCCTCAAACACCATATATTTT.